What follows is one T cell receptor beta chain and its context. Read sequence stops 3 residues before the CDR3 end, and the germline J gene provides the missing end. The CDR3 covers 14 residues. Germline values: CDR1 SGHVS, CDR2 FNYEAQ. This record belongs to a study of T cells in women clearing cervical HPV infection. Whole-study context: Women with histologically confirmed HPV16-related CIN3 or worse, 2 with invasive cancer, served as cases. Case blood was drawn when the lesion was first found; control blood after infection became undetectable.

Sequenced by immunoSEQ multiplex PCR; TCRdb stores in-frame clones only, minus some. This table holds 25,000 to 40,000 clones. This sequence joins TRBV7-6 and TRBJ1-1, with TRBD1 as a possible D gene (6 bases). This clonotype was sampled from a woman between 18 and 75 years old with a cervical HPV16 infection that either progressed to CIN3+ or cleared (not recorded which). The material sequenced was blood buffy coat. Incomplete CDR3 DNA: TGTGCCAGCAGCCAGACAGGAGGTTTCGAAAAA. Encoded protein: CASSQTGGFEK. The entire CDR3 protein is CASSQTGGFEKAFF.